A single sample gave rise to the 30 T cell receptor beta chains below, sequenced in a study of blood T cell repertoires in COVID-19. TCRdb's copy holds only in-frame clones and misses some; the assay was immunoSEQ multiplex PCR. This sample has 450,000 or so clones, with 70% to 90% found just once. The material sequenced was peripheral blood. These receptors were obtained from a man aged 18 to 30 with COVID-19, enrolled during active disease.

CDR3 sequence reads: CASSKQPGGGQGEQYF. As DNA, the CDR3 is TGCGCCAGCAGCAAACAGCCCGGCGGGGGGCAAGGCGAGCAGTACTTC. The genes are TRBV5-1 and TRBJ2-7; 8 positions agree with TRBD2. V lost 4 bases and J lost 6; bases outside the gene matches: 15. This CDR3 has 16 amino acids. The germline V gene encodes CDR1 SGHRS and CDR2 YFSETQ.

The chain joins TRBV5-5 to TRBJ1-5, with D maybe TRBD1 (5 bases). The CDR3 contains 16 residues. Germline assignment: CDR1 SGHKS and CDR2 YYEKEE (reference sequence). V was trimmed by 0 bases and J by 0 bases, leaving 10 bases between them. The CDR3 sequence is CASSLGRATSNQPQHF. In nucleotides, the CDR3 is TGTGCCAGCAGCTTGGGCAGGGCCACTAGCAATCAGCCCCAGCATTTT.

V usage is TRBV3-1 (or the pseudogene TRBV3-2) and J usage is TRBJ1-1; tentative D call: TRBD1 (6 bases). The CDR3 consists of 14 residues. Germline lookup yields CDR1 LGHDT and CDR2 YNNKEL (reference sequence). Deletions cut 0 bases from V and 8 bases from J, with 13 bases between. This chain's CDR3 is CASSQEGGFTEAFF. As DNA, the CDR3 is TGTGCCAGCAGCCAAGAAGGGGGATTTACGGAAGCTTTCTTT.

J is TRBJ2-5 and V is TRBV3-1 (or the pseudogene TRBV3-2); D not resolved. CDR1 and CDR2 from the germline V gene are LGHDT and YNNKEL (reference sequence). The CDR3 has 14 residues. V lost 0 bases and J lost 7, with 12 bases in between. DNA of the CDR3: TGTGCCAGCAGCCAAGAACGGCGGATTGGGACCCAGTACTTC. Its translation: CASSQERRIGTQYF.

The CDR3 reads CASSRQGSSYEQYF. The DNA of the CDR3 is TGTGCCAGCAGCAGACAGGGGTCCTCCTACGAGCAGTACTTC. The chain carries TRBV6-5 and TRBJ2-7, with TRBD1 identical over 8 bases. The CDR3 consists of 14 residues. The V segment lost 6 bases and the J segment 0 bases; nucleotides outside the gene matches: 4. CDR1 is MNHEY, CDR2 SVGAGI, per germline.

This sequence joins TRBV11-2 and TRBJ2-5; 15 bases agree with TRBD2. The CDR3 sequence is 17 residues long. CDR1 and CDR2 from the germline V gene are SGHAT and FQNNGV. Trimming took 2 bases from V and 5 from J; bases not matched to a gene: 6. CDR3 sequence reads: CASSLRGTSGGPETQYF. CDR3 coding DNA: TGTGCCAGCAGCTTAAGAGGGACTAGCGGGGGGCCTGAGACCCAGTACTTC.

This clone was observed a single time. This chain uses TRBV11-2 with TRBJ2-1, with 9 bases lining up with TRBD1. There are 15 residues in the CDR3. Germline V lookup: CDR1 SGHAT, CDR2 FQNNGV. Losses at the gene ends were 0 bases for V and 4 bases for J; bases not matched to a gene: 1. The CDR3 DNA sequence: TGTGCCAGCAGCTTAGAGACAGGGGGTTACAATGAGCAGTTCTTC. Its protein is CASSLETGGYNEQFF.

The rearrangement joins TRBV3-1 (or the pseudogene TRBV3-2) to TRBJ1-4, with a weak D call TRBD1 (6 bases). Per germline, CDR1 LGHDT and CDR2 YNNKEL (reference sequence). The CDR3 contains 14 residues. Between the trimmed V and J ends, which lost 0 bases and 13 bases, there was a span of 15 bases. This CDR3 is CASSQEGAGKTLFF. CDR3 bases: TGTGCCAGCAGCCAAGAGGGGGCTGGAAAGACACTGTTTTTT.

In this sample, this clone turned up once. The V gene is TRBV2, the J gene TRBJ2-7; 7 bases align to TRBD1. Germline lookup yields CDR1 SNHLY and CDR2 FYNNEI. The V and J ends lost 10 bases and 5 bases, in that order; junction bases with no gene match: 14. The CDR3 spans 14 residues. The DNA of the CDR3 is TGTGCCAACGCCGTAAACAGGGGAAGCGACGAGCAGTACTTC. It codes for CANAVNRGSDEQYF.

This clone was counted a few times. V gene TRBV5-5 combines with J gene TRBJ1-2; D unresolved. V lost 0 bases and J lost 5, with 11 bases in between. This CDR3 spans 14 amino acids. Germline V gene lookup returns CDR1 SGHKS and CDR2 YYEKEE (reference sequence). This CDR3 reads CASSLGTLSYGYTF. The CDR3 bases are TGTGCCAGCAGCTTGGGAACTCTGAGTTATGGCTACACCTTC.

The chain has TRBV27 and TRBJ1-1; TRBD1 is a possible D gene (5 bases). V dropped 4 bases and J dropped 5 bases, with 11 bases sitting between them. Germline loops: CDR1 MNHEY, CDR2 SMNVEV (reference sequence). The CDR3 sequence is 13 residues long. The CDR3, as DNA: TGTGCCAGCAGTTGGCAGGGTTCGACTGAAGCTTTCTTT. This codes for CASSWQGSTEAFF.

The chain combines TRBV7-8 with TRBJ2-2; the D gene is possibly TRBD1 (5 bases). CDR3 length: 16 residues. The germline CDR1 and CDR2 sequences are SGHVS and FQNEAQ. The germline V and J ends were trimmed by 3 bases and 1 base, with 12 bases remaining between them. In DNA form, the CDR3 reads TGTGCCAGCAGCTTTTATAGTACAGGGAACACCGGGGAGCTGTTTTTT. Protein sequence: CASSFYSTGNTGELFF.

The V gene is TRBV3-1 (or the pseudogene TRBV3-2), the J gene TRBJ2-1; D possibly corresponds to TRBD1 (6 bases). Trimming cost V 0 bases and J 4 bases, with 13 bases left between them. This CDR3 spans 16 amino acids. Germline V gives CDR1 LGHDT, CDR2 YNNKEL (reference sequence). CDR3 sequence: CASSQDRGLTYNEQFF. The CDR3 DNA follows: TGTGCCAGCAGCCAAGACAGGGGTCTAACATACAATGAGCAGTTCTTC.

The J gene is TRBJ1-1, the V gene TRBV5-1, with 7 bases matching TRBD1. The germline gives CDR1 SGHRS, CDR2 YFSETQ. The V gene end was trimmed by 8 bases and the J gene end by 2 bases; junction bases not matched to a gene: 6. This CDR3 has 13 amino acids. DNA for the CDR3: TGCGCCAGTAGAAGGGACAGTAACACTGAAGCTTTCTTT. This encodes CASRRDSNTEAFF.

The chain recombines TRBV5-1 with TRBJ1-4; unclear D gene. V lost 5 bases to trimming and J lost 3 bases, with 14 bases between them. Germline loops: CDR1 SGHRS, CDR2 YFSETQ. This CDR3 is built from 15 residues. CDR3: CASRRIVSANEKLFF. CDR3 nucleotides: TGCGCCAGCAGGCGTATTGTATCGGCTAATGAAAAACTGTTTTTT. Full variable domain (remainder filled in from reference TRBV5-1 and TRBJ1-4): KAGVTQTPRYLIKTRGQQVTLSCSPISGHRSVSWYQQTPGQGLQFLFEYFSETQRNKGNFPGRFSGRQFSNSRSEMNVSTLELGDSALYLCASRRIVSANEKLFFGSGTQLSVL.

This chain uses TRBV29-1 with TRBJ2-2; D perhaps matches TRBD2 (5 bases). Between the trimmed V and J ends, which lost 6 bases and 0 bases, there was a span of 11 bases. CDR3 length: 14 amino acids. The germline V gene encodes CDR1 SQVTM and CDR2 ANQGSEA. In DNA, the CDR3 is TGCAGCGTCGGAGGCGCAGCGAACACCGGGGAGCTGTTTTTT. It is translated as CSVGGAANTGELFF.

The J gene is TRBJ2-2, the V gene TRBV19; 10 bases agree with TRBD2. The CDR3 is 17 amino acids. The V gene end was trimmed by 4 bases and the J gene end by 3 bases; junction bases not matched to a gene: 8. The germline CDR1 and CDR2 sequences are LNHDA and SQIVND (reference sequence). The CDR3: CASSNHPLAGYTGELFF. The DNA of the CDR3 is TGTGCCAGTAGTAATCACCCACTAGCGGGATACACCGGGGAGCTGTTTTTT. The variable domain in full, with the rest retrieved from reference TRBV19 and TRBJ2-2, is DGGITQSPKYLFRKEGQNVTLSCEQNLNHDAMYWYRQDPGQGLRLIYYSQIVNDFQKGDIAEGYSVSREKKESFPLTVTSAQKNPTAFYLCASSNHPLAGYTGELFFGEGSRLTVL.

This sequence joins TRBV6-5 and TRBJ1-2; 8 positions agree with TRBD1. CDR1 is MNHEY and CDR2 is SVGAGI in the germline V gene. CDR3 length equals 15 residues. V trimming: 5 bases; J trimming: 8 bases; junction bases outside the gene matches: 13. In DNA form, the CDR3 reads TGTGCCAGCAGTATATCGGGGGACAGGTCTGGAGGCTACACCTTC. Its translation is CASSISGDRSGGYTF.

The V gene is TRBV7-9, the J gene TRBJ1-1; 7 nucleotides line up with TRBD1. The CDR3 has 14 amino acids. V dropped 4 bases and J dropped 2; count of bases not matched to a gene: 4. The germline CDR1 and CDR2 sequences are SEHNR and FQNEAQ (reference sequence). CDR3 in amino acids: CASSSQGSNTEAFF. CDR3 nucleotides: TGTGCCAGCAGCTCACAGGGGAGCAACACTGAAGCTTTCTTT.

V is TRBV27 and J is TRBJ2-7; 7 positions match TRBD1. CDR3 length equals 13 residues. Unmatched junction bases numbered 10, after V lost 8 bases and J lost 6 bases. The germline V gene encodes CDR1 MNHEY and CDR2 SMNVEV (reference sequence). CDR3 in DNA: TGTGCCAGCTGTCGACAGGGCGGGCGCGAGCAGTACTTC. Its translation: CASCRQGGREQYF.

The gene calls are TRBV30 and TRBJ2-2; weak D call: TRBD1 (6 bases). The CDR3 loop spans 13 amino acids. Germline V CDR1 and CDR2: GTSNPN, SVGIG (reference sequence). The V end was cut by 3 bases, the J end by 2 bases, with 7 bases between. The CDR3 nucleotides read TGTGCCTGGAGACAGGGAAACACCGGGGAGCTGTTTTTT. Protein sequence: CAWRQGNTGELFF. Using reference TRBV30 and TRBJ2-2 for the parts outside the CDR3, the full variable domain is SQTIHQWPATLVQPVGSPLSLECTVEGTSNPNLYWYRQAAGRGLQLLFYSVGIGQISSEVPQNLSASRPQDRQFILSSKKLLLSDSGFYLCAWRQGNTGELFFGEGSRLTVL.

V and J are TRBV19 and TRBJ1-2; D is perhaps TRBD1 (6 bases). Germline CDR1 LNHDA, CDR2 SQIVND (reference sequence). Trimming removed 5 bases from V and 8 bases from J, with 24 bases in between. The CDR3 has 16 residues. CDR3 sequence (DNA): TGTGCCAGTAGTGACCTTCAATTTCAGGGGATGGGGGGCTACACCTTC. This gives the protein CASSDLQFQGMGGYTF.

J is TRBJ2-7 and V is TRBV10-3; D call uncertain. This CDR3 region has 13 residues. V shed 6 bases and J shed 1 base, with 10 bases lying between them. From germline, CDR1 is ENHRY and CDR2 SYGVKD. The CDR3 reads CAIRGAGSYEQYF. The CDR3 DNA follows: TGTGCCATCAGGGGCGCTGGATCCTACGAGCAGTACTTC.

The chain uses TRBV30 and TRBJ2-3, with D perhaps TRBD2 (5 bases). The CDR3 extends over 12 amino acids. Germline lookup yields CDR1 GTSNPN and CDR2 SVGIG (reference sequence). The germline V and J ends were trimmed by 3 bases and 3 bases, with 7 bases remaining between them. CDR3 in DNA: TGTGCCTGGAGCTCGGGGACAGATACGCAGTATTTT. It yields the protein CAWSSGTDTQYF.

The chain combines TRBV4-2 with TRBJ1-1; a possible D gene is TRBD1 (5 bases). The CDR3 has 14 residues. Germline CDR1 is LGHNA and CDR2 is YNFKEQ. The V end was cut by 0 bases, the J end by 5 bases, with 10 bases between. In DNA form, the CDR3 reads TGTGCCAGCAGCCAAGAACAGTCAGGGACTGAAGCTTTCTTT. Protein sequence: CASSQEQSGTEAFF.

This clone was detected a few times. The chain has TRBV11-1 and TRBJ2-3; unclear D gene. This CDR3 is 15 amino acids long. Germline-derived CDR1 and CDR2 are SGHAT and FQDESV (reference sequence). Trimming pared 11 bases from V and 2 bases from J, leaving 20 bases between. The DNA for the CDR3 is TGTGCCCCCAACTCGGCGGAATTCGACACAGATACGCAGTATTTT. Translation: CAPNSAEFDTDTQYF. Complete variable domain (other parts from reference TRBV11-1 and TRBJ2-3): EAEVAQSPRYKITEKSQAVAFWCDPISGHATLYWYRQILGQGPELLVQFQDESVVDDSQLPKDRFSAERLKGVDSTLKIQPAELGDSAMYLCAPNSAEFDTDTQYFGPGTRLTVL.

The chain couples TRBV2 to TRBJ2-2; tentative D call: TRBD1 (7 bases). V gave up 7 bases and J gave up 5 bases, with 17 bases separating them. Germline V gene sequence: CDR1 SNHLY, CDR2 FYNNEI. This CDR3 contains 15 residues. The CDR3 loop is CASTEEQGGTGELFF. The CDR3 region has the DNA TGTGCCAGCACGGAGGAGCAGGGGGGAACCGGGGAGCTGTTTTTT.

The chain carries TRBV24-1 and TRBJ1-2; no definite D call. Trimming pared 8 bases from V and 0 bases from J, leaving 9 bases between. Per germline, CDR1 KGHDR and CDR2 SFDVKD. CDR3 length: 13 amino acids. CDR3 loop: CATTDGANYGYTF. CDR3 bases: TGTGCCACCACCGACGGAGCTAACTATGGCTACACCTTC.

The DNA for the CDR3 is TGTGCCAGCAGCATAGGAGTGAACACTGAAGCTTTCTTT. Its protein is CASSIGVNTEAFF. V is TRBV11-2 and J is TRBJ1-1; no clear D gene. Germline-derived CDR1 and CDR2 are SGHAT and FQNNGV. With 5 bases removed from V and 0 bases from J, the gap between germline ends came to 7 bases. This CDR3 is built from 13 residues.

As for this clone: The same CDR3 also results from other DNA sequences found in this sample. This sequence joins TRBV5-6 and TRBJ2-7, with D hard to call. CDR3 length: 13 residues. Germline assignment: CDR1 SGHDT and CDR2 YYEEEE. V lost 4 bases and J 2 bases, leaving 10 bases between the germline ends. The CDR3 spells CASSLRLAYEQYF. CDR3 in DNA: TGTGCCAGCAGCCTCAGGTTAGCCTACGAGCAGTACTTC.